This TCR beta chain is drawn from a study of blood T cell repertoires in COVID-19. Study details: Samples taken during acute and convalescent COVID-19 were collected in the United States, Italy and Spain. Nucleic acid was either cDNA or gDNA, and it came from T cells, B-cell-depleted T cells, or PBMCs.

This clone was seen only a few times. Per the original data handling: Estimation of nucleated cell counts was performed using reference gene primer amplification. Produced via immunoSEQ multiplex PCR; TCRdb's table is partial and in-frame only. For V, J and clone size, that table is used; D and trimming come from the DNA. The table has about 400,000 clones, roughly 89% seen once. V was clipped by 5 bases and J by 8 bases, with 12 bases between them. The CDR3 contains 12 residues. From germline, CDR1 is SEHNR and CDR2 FQNEAQ (reference sequence). V and J are TRBV7-9 and TRBJ1-1; a weak D match, TRBD1 (5 bases). Input material: peripheral blood. This clonotype was sampled from a woman aged 25 to 45 with acute or convalescent COVID-19. Here the CDR3 DNA reads TGTGCCAGCAGCCATACAGGCGGCGAAGCTTTCTTT. Residues: CASSHTGGEAFF.